A single sample gave rise to the 10 T cell receptor beta chains below, sequenced in a study of T-cell memory formation after mild COVID-19. TCRdb called the 5' RACE reads again in MiXCR, with one record for every CDR3 protein. The sample shows approximately 500,000 distinct CDR3 sequences, around 25% of them seen only once. The sample taken for sequencing was PBMCs or a T cell subset sorted from them (not recorded which). The receptors come from an adult woman who had mild COVID-19 (a few samples of this study predate the infection). Cell type and time point are not known.

This clonotype has a handful of counts. The chain carries TRBV12-3 or TRBV12-4 and TRBJ2-7; the D is unclear. V was pared by 5 bases and J by 7 bases, with 15 bases between. This CDR3 region has 13 residues. In DNA form, the CDR3 reads TGTGCCAGCAGTCCCTACCCAGCTGGGGAGCAGTACTTC. This gives the protein CASSPYPAGEQYF.

This clonotype has a handful of counts. V usage is TRBV6-5 and J usage is TRBJ1-1; weak D call: TRBD1 (6 bases). CDR1 is MNHEY and CDR2 is SVGAGI in the germline V gene. Trimming left V 4 bases short and J 10 bases short, with 10 bases between. This CDR3 is built from 11 residues. The CDR3 DNA reads as TGTGCCAGCAGTTCTGGGGGGCCAGCTTTCTTT. Its translation is CASSSGGPAFF.

This sequence joins TRBV7-9 and TRBJ1-2; D gene ambiguous. Germline V gives CDR1 SEHNR, CDR2 FQNEAQ (reference sequence). CDR3 size: 12 residues. The V end lost 5 bases, the J end lost 4 bases, and 8 bases lay between the germline ends. The CDR3 DNA is TGTGCCAGCAGCAGCCGTTCCTATGGCTACACCTTC. This translates into CASSSRSYGYTF.

The J gene is TRBJ2-7, the V gene TRBV15; D remains ambiguous. V was trimmed by 0 bases and J by 0 bases, leaving 6 bases between them. The CDR3 consists of 14 residues. Germline-derived CDR1 and CDR2 are LNHNV and YYDKDF (reference sequence). The CDR3 is CATSRERSSYEQYF. The CDR3 bases are TGTGCCACCAGCAGAGAACGGAGCTCCTACGAGCAGTACTTC.

In this sample, this clonotype turned up a few times. This rearrangement joins TRBV7-3 to TRBJ2-7, with no clear D. Trimming left V 2 bases short and J 3 bases short, with 8 bases between. CDR1 is SGHTA, CDR2 FQGTGA, per germline. This CDR3 region has 13 residues. CDR3 protein: CASSLDSGYEQYF. The CDR3 nucleotides are TGTGCCAGCAGCTTAGACTCCGGCTACGAGCAGTACTTC.

CDR3 nucleotide sequence: TGTGCCAGCAGCACTAGCGGCAACGAGCAGTACTTC. Translating gives CASSTSGNEQYF. The rearrangement uses TRBV7-9 and TRBJ2-7; 8 nucleotides line up with TRBD2. This CDR3 comprises 12 residues. Germline-derived CDR1 and CDR2 are SEHNR and FQNEAQ (reference sequence). The V and J ends lost 5 bases and 5 bases, in that order; junction bases with no gene match: 2.

The V and J genes are TRBV9 and TRBJ1-2, with D uncertain. The CDR3 has 12 residues. V lost 2 bases and J 3 bases, leaving 5 bases between the germline ends. The germline V gene encodes CDR1 SGDLS and CDR2 YYNGEE. The CDR3 loop is CASSVPDYGYTF. The CDR3 nucleotides read TGTGCCAGCAGCGTCCCAGACTATGGCTACACCTTC.

The rearrangement joins TRBV5-4 to TRBJ2-4, with 10 nucleotides matching TRBD2. The CDR3 is 15 residues long. The V gene end was trimmed by 2 bases and the J gene end by 4 bases; junction bases not matched to a gene: 3. Germline CDR1 SGHNT, CDR2 YYREEE (reference sequence). The DNA for the CDR3 is TGTGCCAGCAGCTTCGGGACTAGCGTAAAAAACATTCAGTACTTC. Translation gives CASSFGTSVKNIQYF.

This clonotype was seen a handful of times. This chain joins TRBV5-5 and TRBJ1-4, with unresolved D. The CDR3 is 15 amino acids. Germline V gene data show CDR1 as SGHKS and CDR2 as YYEKEE (reference sequence). Trimming stripped 0 bases from V and 5 bases from J, with 11 bases between. CDR3 sequence (DNA): TGTGCCAGCAGCTTGGAAGGGCTTCTAAATGAAAAACTGTTTTTT. Residues: CASSLEGLLNEKLFF.

This clonotype has just a few counts. The CDR3 loop reads CASSEPGPDDEQYF. As DNA, the CDR3 is TGTGCCAGCAGCGAACCGGGCCCGGATGACGAGCAGTACTTC. The V call is TRBV7-9, the J call TRBJ2-7; no clear D. Trimming removed 5 bases at V and 5 bases at J, with 16 bases between. Per germline, CDR1 SEHNR and CDR2 FQNEAQ (reference sequence). This CDR3 comprises 14 residues.